These 2 T cell receptor beta chains originate from one sample sequenced in a study of cytomegalovirus exposure and HLA in healthy donors. The PCR was carried out with 60 Vbeta primers and 13 Jbeta primers. Method: immunoSEQ multiplex PCR; TCRdb's copy keeps in-frame clones and lacks some. The sample includes 99,000 or so clones, 75% to 80% of them seen just once. The sample comprised PBMCs. Receptors were obtained from a man in his sixties in good health and CMV-seropositive.

V usage is TRBV11-3 and J usage is TRBJ2-7; 7 positions agree with TRBD1. Germline trimming cut 5 bases from V and 7 bases from J; bases unmatched to any gene: 8. CDR1 is SGHNT, CDR2 YENEEA, per germline. There are 13 residues in the CDR3. CDR3 region: CASSPGQSIEQYF. The CDR3 nucleotides are TGTGCCAGCAGCCCGGGACAGAGTATTGAGCAGTACTTC.

The gene calls are TRBV19 and TRBJ1-1; 10 positions agree with TRBD1. This CDR3 contains 16 residues. Germline lookup yields CDR1 LNHDA and CDR2 SQIVND (reference sequence). The V and J ends lost 0 bases and 7 bases, in that order; junction bases with no gene match: 8. The CDR3 DNA reads TGTGCCAGTAGTATAGACGCCGGGACAGGGGCGATTGAAGCTTTCTTT. Encoded protein: CASSIDAGTGAIEAFF.